This TCR beta chain was found in a study of T cell responses to AZD1222 COVID-19 vaccine. Study in general: Analysis merged second doses at about 4 or about 12 weeks. Study-wide results and limits: Spike-specific TCR depth and breadth grew after two AZD1222 doses. Per reports, nearly half of all spike-specific TCRs target regions that are unmutated in variants. Donors in the cohort were predominantly white British and more often female, and clonal diversity was possibly underestimated.

Using immunoSEQ multiplex PCR, the repertoire was profiled, and TCRdb retains in-frame clones only, with some absent. The sample lists around 95,000 clones; approximately 91% were seen once. This clone has a single count. Its antigen remains unknown. The CDR3 is 13 residues long. Germline CDR1 and CDR2: SGHTA and FQGTGA. Between the trimmed V and J ends, which lost 2 bases and 10 bases, there was a span of 13 bases. The chain employs TRBV7-3 and TRBJ2-3; D may correspond to TRBD1 or TRBD2 (5 bases each). The source was peripheral blood, collected on day 0 of AZD1222 vaccination. The TCR comes from an adult in good health. The CDR3 sequence: CASSLGGGTPQYF. CDR3 sequence (DNA): TGTGCCAGCAGCTTAGGGGGTGGCACTCCGCAGTATTTT.